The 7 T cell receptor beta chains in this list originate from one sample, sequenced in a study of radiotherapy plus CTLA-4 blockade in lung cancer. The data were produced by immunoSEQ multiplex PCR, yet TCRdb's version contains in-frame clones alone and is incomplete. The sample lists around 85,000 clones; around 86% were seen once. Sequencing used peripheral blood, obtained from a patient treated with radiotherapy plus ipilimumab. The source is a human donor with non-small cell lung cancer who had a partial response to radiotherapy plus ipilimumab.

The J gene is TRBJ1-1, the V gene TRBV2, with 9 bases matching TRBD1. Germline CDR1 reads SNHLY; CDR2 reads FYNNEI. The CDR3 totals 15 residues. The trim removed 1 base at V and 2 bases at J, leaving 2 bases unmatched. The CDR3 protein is CASSEEQGANTEAFF. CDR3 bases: TGTGCCAGCAGTGAAGAACAGGGGGCTAACACTGAAGCTTTCTTT.

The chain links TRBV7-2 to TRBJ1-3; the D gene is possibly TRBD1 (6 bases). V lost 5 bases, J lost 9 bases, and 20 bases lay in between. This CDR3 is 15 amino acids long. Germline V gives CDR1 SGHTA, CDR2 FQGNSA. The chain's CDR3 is CASSPRGGEEVTIYF. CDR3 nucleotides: TGTGCCAGCAGCCCAAGGGGGGGAGAGGAGGTCACCATATATTTT. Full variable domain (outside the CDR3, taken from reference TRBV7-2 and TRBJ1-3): GAGVSQSPSNKVTEKGKDVELRCDPISGHTALYWYRQSLGQGLEFLIYFQGNSAPDKSGLPSDRFSAERTGGSVSTLTIQRTQQEDSAVYLCASSPRGGEEVTIYFGEGSWLTVV.

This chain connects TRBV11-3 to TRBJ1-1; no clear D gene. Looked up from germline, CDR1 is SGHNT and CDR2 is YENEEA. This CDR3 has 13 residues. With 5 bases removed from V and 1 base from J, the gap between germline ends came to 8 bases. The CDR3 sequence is CASSPRTNTEAFF. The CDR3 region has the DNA TGTGCCAGCAGCCCGCGAACGAACACTGAAGCTTTCTTT.

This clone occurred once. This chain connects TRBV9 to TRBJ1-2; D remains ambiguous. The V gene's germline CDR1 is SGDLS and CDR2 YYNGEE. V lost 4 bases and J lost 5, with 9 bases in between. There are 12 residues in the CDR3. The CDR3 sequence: CASSPLMYGYTF. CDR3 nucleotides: TGTGCCAGCAGCCCCCTTATGTATGGCTACACCTTC.

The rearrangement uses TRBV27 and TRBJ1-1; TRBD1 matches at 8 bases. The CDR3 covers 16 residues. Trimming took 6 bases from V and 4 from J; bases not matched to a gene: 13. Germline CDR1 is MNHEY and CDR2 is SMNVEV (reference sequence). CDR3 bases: TGTGCCAGCAGGGCCCTGGGGACAGGCCGTGTCACTGAAGCTTTCTTT. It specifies CASRALGTGRVTEAFF.

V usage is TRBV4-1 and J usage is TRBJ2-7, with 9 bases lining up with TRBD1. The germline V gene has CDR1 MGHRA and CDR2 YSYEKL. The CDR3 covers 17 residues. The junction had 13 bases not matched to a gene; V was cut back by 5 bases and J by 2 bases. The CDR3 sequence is CASSLSPPGQGTYEQYF. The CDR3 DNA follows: TGCGCCAGCAGCTTATCTCCCCCGGGACAGGGAACCTACGAGCAGTACTTC.

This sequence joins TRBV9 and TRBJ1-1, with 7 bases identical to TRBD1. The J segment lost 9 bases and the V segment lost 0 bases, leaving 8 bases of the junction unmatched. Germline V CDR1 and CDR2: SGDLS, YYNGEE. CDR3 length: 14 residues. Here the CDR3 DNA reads TGTGCCAGCAGCGTAGCGGGGGACAGCTTAAAAGCTTTCTTT. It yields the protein CASSVAGDSLKAFF.